The clone carrying this T cell receptor (beta chain) was seen many times. This entry belongs to a study of blood T cell repertoires in COVID-19. In the original processing: Reference gene primer amplification in the assay estimated nucleated cell counts. The protocol was immunoSEQ multiplex PCR, while the TCRdb copy is restricted to in-frame clones and leaves out a portion. V and J calls and clone size come straight from that table; D and trimming were deduced from the DNA. The repertoire holds over 50,000 clones, with over 60% as singletons. Germline V lookup: CDR1 MNHNY, CDR2 SVGAGI (reference sequence). The CDR3 is 15 residues long. The ends were cut back, 4 bases at V and 0 bases at J, with 12 bases in the middle.

This clonotype was obtained from a woman aged 45-65 years with active or convalescent COVID-19. The V and J genes are TRBV6-6 and TRBJ1-2, with D possibly being TRBD1 (5 bases). Sequencing was carried out using peripheral blood. The CDR3 reads CASSSGLRTNYGYTF. The CDR3 region has the DNA TGTGCCAGCAGTTCGGGACTCCGGACTAACTATGGCTACACCTTC.